Shown below are 7 T cell receptor beta chains from a single sample sequenced in a study of Ad26.COV2.S vaccination and SARS-CoV-2 variants. Libraries were prepared by immunoSEQ multiplex PCR; TCRdb keeps only in-frame clonotypes and omits some of them. This table has 440,000 or so clones, about 90% appearing once. Documented treatment: roughly 20 received Ad26.COV2.S at low or high dose, single or two shots; 5 received placebo; per-sample allocation not given. All samples were drawn on day 63, counting from the first vaccine or placebo injection. The sequences come from peripheral blood, collected in a trial of Ad26.COV2.S vaccine versus placebo. The receptors were sampled from a person between 18 and 65 years old who received the Ad26.COV2.S COVID-19 vaccine or a placebo.

V gene TRBV15 combines with J gene TRBJ1-5, with D maybe TRBD1 (5 bases). V lost 3 bases, J lost 1 base, and 19 bases lay in between. Germline V gives CDR1 LNHNV, CDR2 YYDKDF (reference sequence). The length of the CDR3 is 18 residues. CDR3 in amino acids: CATSSDLRAGSSNQPQHF. The CDR3, as DNA: TGTGCCACCAGCAGTGACCTCCGGGCAGGGTCCAGCAATCAGCCCCAGCATTTT.

The CDR3 spells CASSPNTGSGNTIYF. CDR3 sequence (DNA): TGTGCCAGCAGCCCGAATACAGGGAGTGGAAACACCATATATTTT. This sequence joins TRBV5-6 and TRBJ1-3; possibly TRBD1 for D (6 bases). The CDR3 has 15 residues. Germline V gives CDR1 SGHDT, CDR2 YYEEEE. Trimming pared 4 bases from V and 3 bases from J, leaving 14 bases between.

The chain links TRBV18 to TRBJ1-2; 11 bases are a match to TRBD1. The CDR3 covers 15 residues. Germline-derived CDR1 and CDR2 are KGHSH and LQKENI. Trimming at V came to 1 base and at J to 4 bases, leaving 2 bases not matched to a gene. The CDR3 DNA is TGTGCCAGCTCACCACGGACAGGGGGCCGCTATGGCTACACCTTC. It translates to CASSPRTGGRYGYTF.

The chain couples TRBV7-9 to TRBJ2-1; the D is unclear. Trimming removed 5 bases at V and 0 bases at J, with 11 bases between. CDR1 and CDR2 from the germline V gene are SEHNR and FQNEAQ (reference sequence). This CDR3 has 15 amino acids. CDR3 sequence: CASSPYWSSYNEQFF. CDR3 DNA: TGTGCCAGCAGCCCTTACTGGAGCTCCTACAATGAGCAGTTCTTC. The complete variable domain, with remaining parts taken from reference TRBV7-9 and TRBJ2-1, reads DTGVSQNPRHKITKRGQNVTFRCDPISEHNRLYWYRQTLGQGPEFLTYFQNEAQLEKSRLLSDRFSAERPKGSFSTLEIQRTEQGDSAMYLCASSPYWSSYNEQFFGPGTRLTVL.

The chain is built from TRBV13 and TRBJ2-1, with 7 bases fitting TRBD2. The V segment lost 1 base and the J segment 7 bases; nucleotides outside the gene matches: 4. The CDR3 has 14 amino acids. CDR1 PRHDT and CDR2 FYEKMQ come from the germline V gene (reference sequence). CDR3 residues: CASSLAVGRNEQFF. CDR3 sequence (DNA): TGTGCCAGCAGCTTAGCTGTCGGGAGGAATGAGCAGTTCTTC.

The rearrangement joins TRBV27 to TRBJ2-1, with 9 bases that match TRBD2. Germline CDR1 MNHEY, CDR2 SMNVEV (reference sequence). V lost 2 bases and J lost 13; bases outside the gene matches: 9. There are 14 residues in the CDR3. CDR3 sequence (DNA): TGTGCCAGCAGTTTAGGGCGGGAGGGCCAGGAACAGTTCTTC. Translated: CASSLGREGQEQFF.

The rearrangement joins TRBV2 to TRBJ2-1, with 10 bases aligning to TRBD1. CDR1 is SNHLY, CDR2 FYNNEI, per germline. Trimming cost V 5 bases and J 2 bases; bases outside gene matches: 3. This CDR3 region has 15 residues. In nucleotides, the CDR3 is TGTGCCAGCAGTCCGACAGGGGGCCCCTACAATGAGCAGTTCTTC. Translation: CASSPTGGPYNEQFF.